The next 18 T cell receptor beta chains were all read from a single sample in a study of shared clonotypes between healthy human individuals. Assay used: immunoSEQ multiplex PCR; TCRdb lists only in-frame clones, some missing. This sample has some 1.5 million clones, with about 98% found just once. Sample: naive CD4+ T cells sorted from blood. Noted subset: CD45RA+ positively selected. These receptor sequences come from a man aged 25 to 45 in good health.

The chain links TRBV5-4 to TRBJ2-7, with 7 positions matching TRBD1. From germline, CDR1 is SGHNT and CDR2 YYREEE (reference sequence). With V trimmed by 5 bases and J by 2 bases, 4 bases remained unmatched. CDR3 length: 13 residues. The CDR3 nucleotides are TGTGCCAGCAGGAGACAGGGCGCCTACGAGCAGTACTTC. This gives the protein CASRRQGAYEQYF.

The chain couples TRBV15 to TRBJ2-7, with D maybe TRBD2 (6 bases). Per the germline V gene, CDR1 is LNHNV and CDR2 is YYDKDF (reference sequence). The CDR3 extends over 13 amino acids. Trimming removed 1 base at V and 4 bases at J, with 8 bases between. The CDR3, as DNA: TGTGCCACCAGCAGAGGGGGACTTTACGAGCAGTACTTC. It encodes CATSRGGLYEQYF. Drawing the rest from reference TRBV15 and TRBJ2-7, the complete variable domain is DAMVIQNPRYQVTQFGKPVTLSCSQTLNHNVMYWYQQKSSQAPKLLFHYYDKDFNNEADTPDNFQSRRPNTSFCFLDIRSPGLGDTAMYLCATSRGGLYEQYFGPGTRLTVT.

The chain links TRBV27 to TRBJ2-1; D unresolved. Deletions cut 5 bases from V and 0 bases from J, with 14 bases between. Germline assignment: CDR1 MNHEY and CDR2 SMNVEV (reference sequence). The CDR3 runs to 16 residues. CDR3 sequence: CASSPPGGSSYNEQFF. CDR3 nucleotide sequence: TGTGCCAGCAGTCCCCCCGGCGGAAGCTCCTACAATGAGCAGTTCTTC.

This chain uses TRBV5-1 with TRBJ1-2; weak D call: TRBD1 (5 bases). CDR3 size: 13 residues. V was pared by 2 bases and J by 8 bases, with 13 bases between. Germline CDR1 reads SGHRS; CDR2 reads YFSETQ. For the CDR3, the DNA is TGCGCCAGCAGCTTCTCCCAGGGCGGGGGCTACACCTTC. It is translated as CASSFSQGGGYTF.

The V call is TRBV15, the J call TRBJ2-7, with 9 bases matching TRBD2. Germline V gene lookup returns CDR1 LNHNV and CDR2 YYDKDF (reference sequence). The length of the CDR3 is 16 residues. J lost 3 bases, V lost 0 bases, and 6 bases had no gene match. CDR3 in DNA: TGTGCCACCAGCAGAGATCCGACTAGCGGACTCTACGAGCAGTACTTC. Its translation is CATSRDPTSGLYEQYF.

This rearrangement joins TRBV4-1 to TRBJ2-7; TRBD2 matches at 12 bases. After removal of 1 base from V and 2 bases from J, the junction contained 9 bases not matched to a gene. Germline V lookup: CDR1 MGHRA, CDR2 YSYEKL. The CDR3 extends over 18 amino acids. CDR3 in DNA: TGCGCCAGCAGCCAAGCCGTCCCTAGCGGGAGGGCCGCCTACGAGCAGTACTTC. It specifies CASSQAVPSGRAAYEQYF.

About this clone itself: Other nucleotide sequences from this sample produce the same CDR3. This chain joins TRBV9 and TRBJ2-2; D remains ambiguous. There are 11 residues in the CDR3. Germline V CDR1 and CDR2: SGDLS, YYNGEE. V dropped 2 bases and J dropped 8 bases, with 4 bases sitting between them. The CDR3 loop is CASSVGGELFF. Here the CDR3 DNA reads TGTGCCAGCAGCGTCGGAGGGGAGCTGTTTTTT. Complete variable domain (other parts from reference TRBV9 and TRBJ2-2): DSGVTQTPKHLITATGQRVTLRCSPRSGDLSVYWYQQSLDQGLQFLIQYYNGEERAKGNILERFSAQQFPDLHSELNLSSLELGDSALYFCASSVGGELFFGEGSRLTVL.

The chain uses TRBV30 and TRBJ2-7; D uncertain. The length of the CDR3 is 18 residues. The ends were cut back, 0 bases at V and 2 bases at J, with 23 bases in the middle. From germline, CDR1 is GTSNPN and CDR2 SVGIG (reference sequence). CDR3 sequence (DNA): TGTGCCTGGAGTGTACTCTCGATAGTCCCAACGGGCCCCTACGAGCAGTACTTC. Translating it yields CAWSVLSIVPTGPYEQYF.

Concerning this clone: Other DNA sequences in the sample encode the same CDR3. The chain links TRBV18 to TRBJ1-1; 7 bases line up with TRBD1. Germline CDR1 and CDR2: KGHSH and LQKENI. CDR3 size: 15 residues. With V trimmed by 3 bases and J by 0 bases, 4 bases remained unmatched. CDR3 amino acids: CASSPSTGLNTEAFF. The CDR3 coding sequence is TGTGCCAGCTCACCTTCGACAGGGTTGAACACTGAAGCTTTCTTT.

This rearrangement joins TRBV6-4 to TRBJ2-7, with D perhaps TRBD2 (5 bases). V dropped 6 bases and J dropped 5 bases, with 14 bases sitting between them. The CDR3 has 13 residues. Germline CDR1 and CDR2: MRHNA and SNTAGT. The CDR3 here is CASSRTRLDEQYF. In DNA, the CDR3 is TGTGCCAGCAGCAGGACTCGGTTAGACGAGCAGTACTTC.

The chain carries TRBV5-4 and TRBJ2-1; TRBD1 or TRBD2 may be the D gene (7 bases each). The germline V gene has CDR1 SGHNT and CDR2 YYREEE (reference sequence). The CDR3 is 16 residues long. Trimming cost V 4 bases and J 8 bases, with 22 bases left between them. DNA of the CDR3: TGTGCCAGCAGCCTTACAGGGGCGGGAGAAAGCGATGAGCAGTTCTTC. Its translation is CASSLTGAGESDEQFF.

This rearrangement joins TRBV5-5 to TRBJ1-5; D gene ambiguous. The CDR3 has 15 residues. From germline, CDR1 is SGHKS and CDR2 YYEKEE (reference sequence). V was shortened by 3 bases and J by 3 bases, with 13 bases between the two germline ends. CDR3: CASSWALRNNQPQHF. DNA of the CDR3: TGTGCCAGCAGCTGGGCCCTACGAAACAATCAGCCCCAGCATTTT.

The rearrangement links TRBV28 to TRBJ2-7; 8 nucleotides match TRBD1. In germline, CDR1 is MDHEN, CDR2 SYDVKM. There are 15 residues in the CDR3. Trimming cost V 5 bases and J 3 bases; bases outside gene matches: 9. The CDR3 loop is CASSPRGRGHYEQYF. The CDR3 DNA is TGTGCCAGCAGTCCCCGGGGCAGGGGGCACTACGAGCAGTACTTC.

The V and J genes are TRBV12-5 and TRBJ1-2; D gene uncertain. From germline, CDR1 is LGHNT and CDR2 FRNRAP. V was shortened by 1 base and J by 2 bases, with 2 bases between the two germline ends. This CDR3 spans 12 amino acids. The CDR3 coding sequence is TGTGCTAGTGGTTTGGACAACTATGGCTACACCTTC. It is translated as CASGLDNYGYTF. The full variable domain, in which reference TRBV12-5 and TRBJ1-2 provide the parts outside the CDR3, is DARVTQTPRHKVTEMGQEVTMRCQPILGHNTVFWYRQTMMQGLELLAYFRNRAPLDDSGMPKDRFSAEMPDATLATLKIQPSEPRDSAVYFCASGLDNYGYTFGSGTRLTVV.

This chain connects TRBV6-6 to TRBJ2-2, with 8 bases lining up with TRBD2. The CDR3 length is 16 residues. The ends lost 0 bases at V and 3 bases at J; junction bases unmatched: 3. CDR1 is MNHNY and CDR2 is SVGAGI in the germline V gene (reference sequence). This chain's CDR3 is CASSYSLGGDTGELFF. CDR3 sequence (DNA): TGTGCCAGCAGTTACTCGCTCGGGGGGGACACCGGGGAGCTGTTTTTT.

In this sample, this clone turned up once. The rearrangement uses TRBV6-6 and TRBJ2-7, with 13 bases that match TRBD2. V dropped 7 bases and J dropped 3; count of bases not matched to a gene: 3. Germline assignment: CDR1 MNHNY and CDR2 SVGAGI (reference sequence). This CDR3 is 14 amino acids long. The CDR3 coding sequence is TGTGCCAGCACCCGGACTAGCGGGAGCTACGAGCAGTACTTC. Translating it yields CASTRTSGSYEQYF.

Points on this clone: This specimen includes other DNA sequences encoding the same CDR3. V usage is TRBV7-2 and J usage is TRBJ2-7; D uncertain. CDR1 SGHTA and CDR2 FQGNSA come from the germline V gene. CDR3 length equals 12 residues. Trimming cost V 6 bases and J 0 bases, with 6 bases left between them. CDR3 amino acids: CASSSSSYEQYF. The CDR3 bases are TGTGCCAGCAGTTCCAGCTCCTACGAGCAGTACTTC.

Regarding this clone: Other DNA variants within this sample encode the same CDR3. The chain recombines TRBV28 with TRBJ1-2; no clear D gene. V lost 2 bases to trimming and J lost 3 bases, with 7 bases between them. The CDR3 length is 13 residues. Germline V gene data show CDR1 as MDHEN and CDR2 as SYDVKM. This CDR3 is CASSLQTDYGYTF. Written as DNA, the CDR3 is TGTGCCAGCAGTTTACAGACGGACTATGGCTACACCTTC.